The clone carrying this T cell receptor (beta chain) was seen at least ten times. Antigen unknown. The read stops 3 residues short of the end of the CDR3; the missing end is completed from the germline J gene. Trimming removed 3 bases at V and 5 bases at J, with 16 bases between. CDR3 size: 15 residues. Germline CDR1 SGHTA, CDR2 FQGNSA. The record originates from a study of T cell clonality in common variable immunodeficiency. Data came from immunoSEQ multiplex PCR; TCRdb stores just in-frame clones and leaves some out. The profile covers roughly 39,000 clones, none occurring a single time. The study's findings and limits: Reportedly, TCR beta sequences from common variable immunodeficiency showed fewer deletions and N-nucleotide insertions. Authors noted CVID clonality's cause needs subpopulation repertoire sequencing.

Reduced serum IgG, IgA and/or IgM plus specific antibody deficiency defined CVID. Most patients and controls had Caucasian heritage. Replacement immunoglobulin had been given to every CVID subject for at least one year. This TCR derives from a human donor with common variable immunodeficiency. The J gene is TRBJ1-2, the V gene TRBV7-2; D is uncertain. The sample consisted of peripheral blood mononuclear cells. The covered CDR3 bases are TGTGCCAGCAGCTTTGATCGGGGTCGGCAGTATGGC. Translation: CASSFDRGRQYG. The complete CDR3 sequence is CASSFDRGRQYGYTF.